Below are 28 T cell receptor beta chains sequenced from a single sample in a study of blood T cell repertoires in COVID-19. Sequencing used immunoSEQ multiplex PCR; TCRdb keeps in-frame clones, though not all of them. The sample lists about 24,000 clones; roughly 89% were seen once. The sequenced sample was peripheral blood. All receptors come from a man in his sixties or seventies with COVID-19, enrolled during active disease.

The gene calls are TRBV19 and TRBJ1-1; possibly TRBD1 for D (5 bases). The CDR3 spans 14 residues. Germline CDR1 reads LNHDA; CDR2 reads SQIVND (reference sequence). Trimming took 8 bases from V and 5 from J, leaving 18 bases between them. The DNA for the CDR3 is TGTGCCAGTCGCCTCCTATTGACAGCTACTGAAGCTTTCTTT. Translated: CASRLLLTATEAFF.

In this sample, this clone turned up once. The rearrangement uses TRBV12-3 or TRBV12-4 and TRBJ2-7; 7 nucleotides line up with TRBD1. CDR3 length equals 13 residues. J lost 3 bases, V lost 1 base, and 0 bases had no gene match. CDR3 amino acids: CASSLGDSYEQYF. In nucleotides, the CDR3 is TGTGCCAGCAGTTTAGGGGACAGCTACGAGCAGTACTTC.

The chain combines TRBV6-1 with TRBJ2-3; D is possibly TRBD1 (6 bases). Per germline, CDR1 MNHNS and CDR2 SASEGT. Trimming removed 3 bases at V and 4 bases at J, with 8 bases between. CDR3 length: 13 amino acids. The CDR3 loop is CASSDYRADTQYF. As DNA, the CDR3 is TGTGCCAGCAGTGATTACAGGGCAGATACGCAGTATTTT.

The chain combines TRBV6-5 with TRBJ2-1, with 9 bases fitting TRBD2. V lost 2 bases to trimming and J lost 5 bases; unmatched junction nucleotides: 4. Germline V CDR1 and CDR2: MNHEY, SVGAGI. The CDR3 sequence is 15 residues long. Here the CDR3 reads CASSYGLASHNEQFF. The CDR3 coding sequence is TGTGCCAGCAGTTACGGACTAGCGAGCCACAATGAGCAGTTCTTC.

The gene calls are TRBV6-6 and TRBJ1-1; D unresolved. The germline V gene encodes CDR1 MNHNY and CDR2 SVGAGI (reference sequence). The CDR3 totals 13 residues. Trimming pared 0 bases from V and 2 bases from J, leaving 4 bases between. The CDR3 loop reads CASSYSQNTEAFF. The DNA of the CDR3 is TGTGCCAGCAGTTACTCTCAAAACACTGAAGCTTTCTTT.

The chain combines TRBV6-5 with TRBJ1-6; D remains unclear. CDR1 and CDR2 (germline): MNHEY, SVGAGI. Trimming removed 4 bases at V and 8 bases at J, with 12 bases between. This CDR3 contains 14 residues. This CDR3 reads CASSSLGIYSPLHF. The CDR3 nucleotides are TGTGCCAGCAGTTCCCTCGGGATATATTCACCCCTCCACTTT.

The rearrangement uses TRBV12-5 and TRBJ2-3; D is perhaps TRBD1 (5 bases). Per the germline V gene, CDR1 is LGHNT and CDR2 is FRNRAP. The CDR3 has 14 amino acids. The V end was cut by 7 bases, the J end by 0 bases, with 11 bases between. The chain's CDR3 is CASAIQVSTDTQYF. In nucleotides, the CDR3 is TGTGCTAGTGCCATACAGGTTAGCACAGATACGCAGTATTTT.

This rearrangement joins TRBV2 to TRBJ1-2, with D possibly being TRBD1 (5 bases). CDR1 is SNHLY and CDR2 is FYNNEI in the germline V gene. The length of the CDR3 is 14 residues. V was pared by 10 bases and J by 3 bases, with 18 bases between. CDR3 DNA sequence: TGTGCCACCAAGATCGGGGGGATACACTATGGCTACACCTTC. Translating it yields CATKIGGIHYGYTF.

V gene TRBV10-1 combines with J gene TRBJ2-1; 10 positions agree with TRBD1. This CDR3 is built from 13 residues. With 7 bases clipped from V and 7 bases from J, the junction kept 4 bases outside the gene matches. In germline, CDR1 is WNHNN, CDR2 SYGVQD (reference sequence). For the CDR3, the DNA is TGCGCCAGCAACGGGGACAGGGGAAATGAGCAGTTCTTC. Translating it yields CASNGDRGNEQFF.

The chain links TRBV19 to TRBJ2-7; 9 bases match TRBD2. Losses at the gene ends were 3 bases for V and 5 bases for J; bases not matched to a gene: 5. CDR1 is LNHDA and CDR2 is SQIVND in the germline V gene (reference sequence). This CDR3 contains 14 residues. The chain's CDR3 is CASSIKRGVDEQYF. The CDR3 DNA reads TGTGCCAGTAGTATTAAGCGGGGGGTGGACGAGCAGTACTTC.

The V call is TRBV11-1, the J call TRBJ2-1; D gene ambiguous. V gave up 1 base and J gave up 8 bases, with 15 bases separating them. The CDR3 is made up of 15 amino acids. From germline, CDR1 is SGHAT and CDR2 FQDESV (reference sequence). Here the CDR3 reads CASSLGQRRWDEQFF. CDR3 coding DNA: TGTGCCAGCAGCTTAGGGCAGAGGCGTTGGGATGAGCAGTTCTTC.

The CDR3 DNA reads as TGTGCCAGCAGCCAGAGGGGTTCGGGACAGGCCACAGATACGCAGTATTTT. Its protein product is CASSQRGSGQATDTQYF. This rearrangement joins TRBV7-9 to TRBJ2-3, with TRBD1 matching 8 bases. Germline lookup yields CDR1 SEHNR and CDR2 FQNEAQ (reference sequence). The CDR3 has 17 amino acids. Losses at the gene ends were 5 bases for V and 2 bases for J; bases not matched to a gene: 12.

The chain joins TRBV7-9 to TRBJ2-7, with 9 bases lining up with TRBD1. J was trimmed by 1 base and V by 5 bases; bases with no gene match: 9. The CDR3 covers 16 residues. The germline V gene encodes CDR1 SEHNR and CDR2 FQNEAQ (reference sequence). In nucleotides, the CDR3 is TGTGCCAGCAGCCTCTGGGCGGGACAGGGATCCTACGAGCAGTACTTC. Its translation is CASSLWAGQGSYEQYF.

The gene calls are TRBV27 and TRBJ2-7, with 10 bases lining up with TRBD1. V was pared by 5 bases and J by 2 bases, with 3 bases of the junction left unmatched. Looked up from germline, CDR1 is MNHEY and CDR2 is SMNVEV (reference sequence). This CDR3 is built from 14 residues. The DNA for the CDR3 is TGTGCCAGCAGTATCGACAGGGGGCCCTACGAGCAGTACTTC. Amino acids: CASSIDRGPYEQYF.

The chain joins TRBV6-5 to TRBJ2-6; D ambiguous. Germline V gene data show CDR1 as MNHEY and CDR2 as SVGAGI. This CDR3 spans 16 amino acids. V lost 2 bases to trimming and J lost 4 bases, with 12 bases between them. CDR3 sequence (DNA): TGTGCCAGCAGTTACATGAAATTTGGCGGGGCCAACGTCCTGACTTTC. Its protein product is CASSYMKFGGANVLTF.

The CDR3 coding sequence is TGTGCCAGCAGCCCCAGCCTACAGTCTTTCATGAACACTGAAGCTTTCTTT. As protein: CASSPSLQSFMNTEAFF. This chain links TRBV3-1 (or the pseudogene TRBV3-2) with TRBJ1-1; no definite D call. The germline V and J ends were trimmed by 4 bases and 0 bases, with 18 bases remaining between them. The CDR3 extends over 17 amino acids. Per germline, CDR1 LGHDT and CDR2 YNNKEL (reference sequence).

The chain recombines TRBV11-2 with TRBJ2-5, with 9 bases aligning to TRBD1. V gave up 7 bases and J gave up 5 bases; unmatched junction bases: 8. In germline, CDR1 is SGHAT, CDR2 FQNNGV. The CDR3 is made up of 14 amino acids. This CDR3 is CASIGQGYWETQYF. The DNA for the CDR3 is TGTGCCAGCATTGGACAGGGGTATTGGGAGACCCAGTACTTC.

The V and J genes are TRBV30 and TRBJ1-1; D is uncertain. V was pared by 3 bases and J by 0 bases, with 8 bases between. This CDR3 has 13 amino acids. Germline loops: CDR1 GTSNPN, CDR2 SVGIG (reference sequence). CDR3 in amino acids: CAWRGRMNTEAFF. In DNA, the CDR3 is TGTGCCTGGAGGGGCAGAATGAACACTGAAGCTTTCTTT.

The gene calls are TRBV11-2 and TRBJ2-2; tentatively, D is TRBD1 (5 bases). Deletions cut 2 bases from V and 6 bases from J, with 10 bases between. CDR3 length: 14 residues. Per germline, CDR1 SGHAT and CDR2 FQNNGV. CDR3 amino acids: CASSLIRASGELFF. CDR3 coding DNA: TGTGCCAGCAGCTTAATCAGGGCGTCCGGGGAGCTGTTTTTT.

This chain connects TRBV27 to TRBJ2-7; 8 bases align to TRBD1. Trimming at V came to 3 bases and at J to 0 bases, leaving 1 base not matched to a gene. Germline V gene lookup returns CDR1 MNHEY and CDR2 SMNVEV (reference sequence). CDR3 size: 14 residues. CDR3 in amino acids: CASSFGTGSYEQYF. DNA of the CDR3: TGTGCCAGCAGTTTCGGGACAGGCTCCTACGAGCAGTACTTC.

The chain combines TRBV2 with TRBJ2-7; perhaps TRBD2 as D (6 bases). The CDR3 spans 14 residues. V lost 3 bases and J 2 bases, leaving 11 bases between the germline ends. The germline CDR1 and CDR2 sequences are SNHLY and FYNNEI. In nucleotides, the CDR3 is TGTGCCAGCAGTGACATAGCGGAGGCCTACGAGCAGTACTTC. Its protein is CASSDIAEAYEQYF.

The CDR3 sequence is CASSFRGPNSGANVLTF. In DNA, the CDR3 is TGTGCCAGCAGCTTTAGAGGGCCCAACTCTGGGGCCAACGTCCTGACTTTC. J is TRBJ2-6 and V is TRBV5-4; D is perhaps TRBD2 (5 bases). CDR1 is SGHNT and CDR2 is YYREEE in the germline V gene (reference sequence). V lost 2 bases and J 0 bases, leaving 12 bases between the germline ends. The CDR3 loop spans 17 amino acids.

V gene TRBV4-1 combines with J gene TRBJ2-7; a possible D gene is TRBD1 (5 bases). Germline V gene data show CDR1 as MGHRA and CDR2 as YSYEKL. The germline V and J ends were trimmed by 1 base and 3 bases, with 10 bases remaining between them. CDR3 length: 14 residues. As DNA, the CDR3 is TGCGCCAGCAGCCAAGGACAGAATGGCTACGAGCAGTACTTC. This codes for CASSQGQNGYEQYF.

The CDR3 DNA reads as TGTGCCACCAGCAGAATGGGACAGGGTCCGAATCAGCCCCAGCATTTT. Protein sequence: CATSRMGQGPNQPQHF. This rearrangement joins TRBV15 to TRBJ1-5, with 9 bases matching TRBD1. Unmatched junction bases numbered 6, after V lost 2 bases and J lost 4 bases. The CDR3 is 16 amino acids. Germline loops: CDR1 LNHNV, CDR2 YYDKDF (reference sequence).

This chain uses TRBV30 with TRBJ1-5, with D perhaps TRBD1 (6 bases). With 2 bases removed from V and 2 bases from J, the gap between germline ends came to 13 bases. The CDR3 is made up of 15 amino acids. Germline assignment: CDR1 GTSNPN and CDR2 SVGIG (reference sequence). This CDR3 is CAWSLRGMGNQPQHF. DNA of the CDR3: TGTGCCTGGAGTTTGAGGGGGATGGGCAATCAGCCCCAGCATTTT. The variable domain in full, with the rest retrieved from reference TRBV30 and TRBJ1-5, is SQTIHQWPATLVQPVGSPLSLECTVEGTSNPNLYWYRQAAGRGLQLLFYSVGIGQISSEVPQNLSASRPQDRQFILSSKKLLLSDSGFYLCAWSLRGMGNQPQHFGDGTRLSIL.

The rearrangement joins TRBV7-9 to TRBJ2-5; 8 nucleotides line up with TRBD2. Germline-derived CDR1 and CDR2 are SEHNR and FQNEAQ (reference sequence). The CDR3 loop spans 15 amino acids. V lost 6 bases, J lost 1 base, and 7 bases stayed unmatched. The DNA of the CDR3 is TGTGCCAGCAGTTCTACTAGCGGCCCCCAAGAGACCCAGTACTTC. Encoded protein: CASSSTSGPQETQYF.

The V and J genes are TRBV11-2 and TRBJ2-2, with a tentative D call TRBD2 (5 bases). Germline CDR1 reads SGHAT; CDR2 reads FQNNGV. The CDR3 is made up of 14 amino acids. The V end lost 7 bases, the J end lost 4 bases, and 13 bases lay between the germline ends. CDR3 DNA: TGTGCCAGCACCAAAACGGGAATCACCGGGGAGCTGTTTTTT. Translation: CASTKTGITGELFF.

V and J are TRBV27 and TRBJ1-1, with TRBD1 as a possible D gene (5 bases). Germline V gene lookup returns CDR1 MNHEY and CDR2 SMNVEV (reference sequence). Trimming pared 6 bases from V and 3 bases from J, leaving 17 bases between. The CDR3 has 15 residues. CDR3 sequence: CASRRSSGSYTEAFF. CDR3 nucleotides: TGTGCCAGCAGGCGTTCATCAGGGTCGTACACTGAAGCTTTCTTT.